This T cell receptor (beta chain) came from a study of blood T cell repertoires in COVID-19. Study information: Sources were T cells, B-cell-depleted T cells, or PBMCs; the material itself was cDNA or gDNA.

This study enrolled people aged roughly 18 to 90 from about two dozen US geographic areas. Cohorts were assigned according to the clinical history that participants reported. The data were produced by immunoSEQ multiplex PCR, yet TCRdb's version contains in-frame clones alone and is incomplete. Of a few hundred thousand clones in the sample, roughly nine tenths are singletons; the top ten hold 3% to 4%. This sequence was found in a woman aged 18 to 35 in a cohort exposed to, infected with or recovered from COVID-19 (not recorded which). Sequenced: PBMCs or T cells enriched from blood (not recorded which).

The CDR3 region has the DNA TGTGCCAGTCGAGAGACTCGGTCAGATACGCAGTATTTT. Translated: CASRETRSDTQYF. This chain uses TRBV19 with TRBJ2-3; D is unclear. V lost 8 bases, J lost 4 bases, and 13 bases lay in between. The CDR3 runs to 13 residues. Germline V gene lookup returns CDR1 LNHDA and CDR2 SQIVND (reference sequence).